Following are 5 T cell receptor beta chains from one sample sequenced in a study of post-analysis software for immune sequencing data (dated by TCRdb to between 2015 and 2017). Antigens of these TCRs are unknown. Results the study describes overall, beyond this receptor: Patients showed significantly higher frequencies than controls for 4 or 5 TRBV segments, among them TRBV5-6, TRBV5-1 and TRBV20-1.

The method was PCR. Reads for this sample came from an Illumina HiSeq 2500. To reduce PCR and sequencing biases, unique molecular identifiers were incorporated into the TCR beta cDNA libraries. TCRdb passed the public sequencing reads through fastp at Q25 and MiXCR, retaining productive beta sequences. Each entry merges the rows of one CDR3 protein and shows their most common DNA and genes. For this sample there are roughly 620,000 distinct CDR3 sequences; roughly 45% appear just once. In total, the top ten clones hold around 1.7% of the sample. Sequencing input: blood. The source of these receptors is a girl aged 5-17 years with multiple sclerosis.

V gene TRBV12-5 combines with J gene TRBJ2-5; TRBD1 is a possible D gene (5 bases). The V gene's germline CDR1 is LGHNT and CDR2 FRNRAP. The CDR3 covers 15 residues. Trimming cost V 1 base and J 5 bases, with 14 bases left between them. The CDR3 reads CASGLGQGPWETQYF. CDR3 bases: TGTGCTAGTGGTTTGGGGCAGGGCCCCTGGGAGACCCAGTACTTC.

The chain carries TRBV29-1 and TRBJ2-5, with D possibly being TRBD1 (5 bases). The CDR3 runs to 13 residues. Germline assignment: CDR1 SQVTM and CDR2 ANQGSEA. The V gene lost 6 bases and the J gene lost 2 bases, with 13 bases spanning the gap. The DNA for the CDR3 is TGCAGCGTAGCAAAGGGGTCTCAAGAGACCCAGTACTTC. Translating gives CSVAKGSQETQYF. The complete variable domain, with remaining parts taken from reference TRBV29-1 and TRBJ2-5, reads SAVISQKPSRDICQRGTSLTIQCQVDSQVTMMFWYRQQPGQSLTLIATANQGSEATYESGFVIDKFPISRPNLTFSTLTVSNMSPEDSSIYLCSVAKGSQETQYFGPGTRLLVL.

The CDR3 spells CASSSRQASSYNEQFF. CDR3 coding DNA: TGTGCCAGCTCCTCCCGGCAGGCGAGCTCCTACAATGAGCAGTTCTTC. This chain connects TRBV12-3 or TRBV12-4 to TRBJ2-1; no clear D. The CDR3 spans 16 residues. V lost 8 bases and J lost 0, with 17 bases in between.

This rearrangement joins TRBV30 to TRBJ2-3; D not certain. The germline V and J ends were trimmed by 4 bases and 0 bases, with 14 bases remaining between them. The CDR3 runs to 15 residues. Germline V lookup: CDR1 GTSNPN, CDR2 SVGIG (reference sequence). The DNA of the CDR3 is TGTGCCTGGAACCCGCCTAGGCGGAGCACAGATACGCAGTATTTT. Protein sequence: CAWNPPRRSTDTQYF.

This clonotype was recorded a few times. V is TRBV12-3 or TRBV12-4 and J is TRBJ2-5; 9 nucleotides agree with TRBD2. Losses at the gene ends were 6 bases for V and 2 bases for J; bases not matched to a gene: 7. This CDR3 spans 15 amino acids. This CDR3 reads CASRPGLARQETQYF. The CDR3 nucleotides are TGTGCCAGCAGACCCGGACTAGCGCGTCAAGAGACCCAGTACTTC.